This T cell receptor (beta chain) stems from a study of cytomegalovirus exposure and HLA in healthy donors. It was with 60 Vbeta and 13 Jbeta primers that the PCR ran. The repertoire was sequenced with immunoSEQ multiplex PCR; TCRdb's copy has only in-frame clones and lacks some. The table has some 140,000 clones, over 70% seen once. Regarding this clone: No antigen is known for it.

Overall study results and limits: Some TCR beta chains (about 180 of them) were listed as cytomegalovirus-associated. A missense DCLRE1C variant was associated with V- and J-gene trimming of TCR beta chains in a later analysis, and an independent cohort replicated the association. Among donors in an Asian-associated ancestry cluster, a later analysis reportedly found fewer N-insertions than the approximately 670-donor mean.

Donors were nominally healthy when sampled, though unrecorded immune exposures were likely. Germline CDR1 SQVTM, CDR2 ANQGSEA. Trimming at V came to 7 bases and at J to 5 bases, leaving 10 bases not matched to a gene. The CDR3 is 14 residues long. The TCR sequence derives from a man in his forties in good health and CMV-seronegative. This sequence joins TRBV29-1 and TRBJ1-5; TRBD1 aligns across 8 bases. The sample was PBMCs. CDR3 bases: TGCAGCGCCTGGACAGGGCTCTTCGATCAGCCCCAGCATTTT. Amino acid sequence: CSAWTGLFDQPQHF.